This TCR beta chain was recovered during a study of graft-versus-host responses after intestinal transplantation. Overall study results and limits: Declining HvG levels early post-transplant were linked to peak circulating GvH clone levels. Marrow from the recipient contained GvH clones, some of which had appeared first in ileum or blood.

In the case of this clone: Its antigen remains unidentified. A far larger clone is off by one base, so a read error is likely.

Produced via immunoSEQ multiplex PCR; TCRdb's table is partial and in-frame only. Of 9,500 to 10,000 clones listed, approximately 72% were seen once; the top ten hold roughly 25%. The germline CDR1 and CDR2 sequences are MRHNA and SNTAGT. The CDR3 runs to 15 residues. Once graft tissue had been processed, intraepithelial and lamina propria lymphocytes were released. The receptor comes from a human patient who received an intestinal transplant, so some T cells may come from the graft donor. The starting material was ileum tissue, obtained 527 days after intestinal transplant. The rearrangement joins TRBV6-4 to TRBJ2-1; 11 bases are shared with TRBD2. This chain's CDR3 is CASSDSSGGANEQVF. The CDR3 nucleotides read TGTGCCAGCAGTGACTCTAGCGGGGGGGCCAATGAGCAGGTCTTC.